The 12 T cell receptor beta chains below come from one sample, sequenced in a study of regulatory T cells in long-lasting Graves disease (dated by TCRdb to 2020 to 2022). The library was built by means of multiplex PCR. TCRdb names Illumina HiSeq 4000 as the instrument used. To build TCR beta libraries, CDR3 regions were amplified by Arm-PCR using iRepertoire HTBI primers. TCRdb handled the public reads itself, with Q25 trimming in fastp and clone calling in MiXCR, and kept productive beta chains. CDR3 protein duplicates are merged, each entry listing the most common genes and DNA. The sample table records around 480,000 distinct CDR3 sequences; around 16% of these occur just once. The ten top clones hold around a quarter of the sample. The sample's time point label is to be understood as: newly diagnosed GD, antithyroid drugs for less than 3 months. RNA was extracted from PBMCs in TRIzol for both TCR sequencing and RNA sequencing.

This same sample was also taken into another study, of T cells in Graves' hyperthyroidism and ophthalmopathy.

This material consisted of peripheral blood mononuclear cells (PBMCs), taken at new diagnosis, from a patient treated with antithyroid drugs. Receptors originate from a middle-aged woman with Graves disease. Donor details come from another sample of the same person, matched by shared clones.

This clonotype has ten or more counts. The rearrangement uses TRBV18 and TRBJ1-2; 7 bases are shared with TRBD1. Germline CDR1 is KGHSH and CDR2 is LQKENI. V lost 3 bases to trimming and J lost 4 bases; unmatched junction nucleotides: 8. The CDR3 consists of 15 residues. The CDR3 DNA reads TGTGCCAGCTCACCCCCGGGACAGCGAGTCTATGGCTACACCTTC. It is translated as CASSPPGQRVYGYTF.

This clonotype has a count of ten or more. The chain combines TRBV7-2 with TRBJ1-6; 10 bases align to TRBD1. V dropped 1 base and J dropped 12; count of bases not matched to a gene: 3. The CDR3 runs to 14 residues. From germline, CDR1 is SGHTA and CDR2 FQGNSA. The CDR3 coding sequence is TGTGCCAGCAGCTTAGGCGACAGGGGGCAACCCCTCCACTTT. Amino acids: CASSLGDRGQPLHF.

The CDR3 region has the DNA TGTGCCAGCAGTAACACCCCAGGGGGCACCTACGAGCAGTACTTC. It yields the protein CASSNTPGGTYEQYF. The chain couples TRBV28 to TRBJ2-5; 8 nucleotides agree with TRBD1. The DNA end favors TRBJ2-7, so the J call may be wrong. CDR1 and CDR2 from the germline V gene are MDHEN and SYDVKM. The CDR3 contains 15 residues.

In its sample, this clonotype was seen many times. The DNA of the CDR3 is TGTGCCAGCAGTGAAGCGTTGTCTACAACCTACGAGCAGTACTTC. Translated: CASSEALSTTYEQYF. The rearrangement links TRBV6-1 to TRBJ2-7, with no clear D. V was cut by 0 bases and J by 2 bases, with 11 bases left in between. CDR1 is MNHNS and CDR2 is SASEGT in the germline V gene. The CDR3 is 15 amino acids.

This clonotype was counted many times. V usage is TRBV10-3 and J usage is TRBJ1-2; TRBD1 matches 7 bases. V shed 8 bases and J 2 bases; nucleotides not matched to a gene: 5. CDR1 and CDR2 from the germline V gene are ENHRY and SYGVKD. The CDR3 consists of 13 residues. This CDR3 reads CAIGTDNNYGYTF. CDR3 in DNA: TGTGCCATCGGGACAGACAACAACTATGGCTACACCTTC.

This clonotype was detected only a few times. V is TRBV19 and J is TRBJ1-6; tentatively, D is TRBD1 (5 bases). The CDR3 runs 15 residues. Trimming stripped 3 bases from V and 10 bases from J, with 16 bases between. The germline CDR1 and CDR2 sequences are LNHDA and SQIVND (reference sequence). In nucleotides, the CDR3 is TGTGCCAGTAGTATGGGATGGGGGGAGCAGTCACCCCTCCACTTT. It codes for CASSMGWGEQSPLHF.

This clonotype was seen many times. The chain links TRBV12-3 or TRBV12-4 to TRBJ1-5, with TRBD1 identical over 7 bases. V shed 7 bases, J shed 6 bases, and the junction held 3 bases outside the gene matches. The CDR3 loop spans 12 amino acids. The CDR3 DNA reads TGTGCCAGCACCACAGGGGTTCAGCCCCAGCATTTT. This gives the protein CASTTGVQPQHF.

In its sample, this clonotype was seen many times. This chain links TRBV3-1 with TRBJ1-2, with 9 nucleotides matching TRBD1. This CDR3 has 13 residues. In germline, CDR1 is LGHDT, CDR2 YNNKEL (reference sequence). V dropped 4 bases and J dropped 7; count of bases not matched to a gene: 4. CDR3 sequence: CASSPDRGGGYTF. CDR3 nucleotides: TGTGCCAGCAGCCCGGACAGGGGTGGTGGCTACACCTTC.

V is TRBV6-4 and J is TRBJ1-1; D uncertain. The V end was cut by 8 bases, the J end by 1 base, with 8 bases between. Germline V gene data show CDR1 as MRHNA and CDR2 as SNTAGT. This CDR3 contains 12 residues. The CDR3 reads CASAEWNTEAFF. The CDR3 nucleotides read TGTGCCAGCGCAGAATGGAACACTGAAGCTTTCTTT.

In its sample, this clonotype was seen a few times. The chain employs TRBV7-3 and TRBJ2-1, with D possibly matching TRBD2 (6 bases). V lost 5 bases and J lost 4, with 15 bases in between. Germline CDR1 SGHTA, CDR2 FQGTGA. The CDR3 has 15 amino acids. CDR3 nucleotides: TGTGCCAGCAGCCCCATGGCGGGGCGATACAATGAGCAGTTCTTC. Residues: CASSPMAGRYNEQFF.

This clonotype has at least ten counts. The chain combines TRBV7-8 with TRBJ2-7, with 8 bases identical to TRBD1. The germline V gene encodes CDR1 SGHVS and CDR2 FQNEAQ. The ends lost 4 bases at V and 3 bases at J; junction bases unmatched: 11. This CDR3 region has 16 residues. The DNA of the CDR3 is TGTGCCAGCAGCTCGTCCCGGGACAGGTTCCGCTACGAGCAGTACTTC. It encodes CASSSSRDRFRYEQYF.

This clonotype has more than one count but fewer than ten. The chain uses TRBV7-9 and TRBJ1-2, with a weak D call TRBD1 (5 bases). This CDR3 has 16 residues. Germline CDR1 is SEHNR and CDR2 is FQNEAQ (reference sequence). V lost 0 bases and J lost 8, with 19 bases in between. The chain's CDR3 is CASSLASGTALSGYTF. CDR3 coding DNA: TGTGCCAGCAGCTTAGCCTCCGGGACCGCTCTATCCGGCTACACCTTC.